Listed here is a single T cell receptor beta chain. Its antigen remains unknown. This sample is part of a study of shared clonotypes between healthy human individuals. Looking at the study overall: Sampling drew on donors who were two women and a few men aged 18 to 49. Overall study findings and caveats: Clonotype sharing across donors was expected to vary with sequencing depth.

The method was immunoSEQ multiplex PCR; TCRdb's version includes in-frame clones alone and lacks a portion of them. This table holds 800,000 to 1,200,000 clones, about 80% found once. Looked up from germline, CDR1 is MDHEN and CDR2 is SYDVKM. Unmatched junction bases numbered 4, after V lost 6 bases and J lost 0 bases. This CDR3 is built from 14 residues. The receptor was isolated from a man between 18 and 29 years old in good health. Some clones in this sample may be carry-over from other donors' samples. V usage is TRBV28 and J usage is TRBJ2-7; 8 bases match TRBD1. Material for sequencing was memory CD4+ T cells from PBMCs. Subset denoted: CD45RA-negative fraction. As DNA, the CDR3 is TGTGCCAGCAGCTTCACAGGGGGCTCCTACGAGCAGTACTTC. This gives the protein CASSFTGGSYEQYF.